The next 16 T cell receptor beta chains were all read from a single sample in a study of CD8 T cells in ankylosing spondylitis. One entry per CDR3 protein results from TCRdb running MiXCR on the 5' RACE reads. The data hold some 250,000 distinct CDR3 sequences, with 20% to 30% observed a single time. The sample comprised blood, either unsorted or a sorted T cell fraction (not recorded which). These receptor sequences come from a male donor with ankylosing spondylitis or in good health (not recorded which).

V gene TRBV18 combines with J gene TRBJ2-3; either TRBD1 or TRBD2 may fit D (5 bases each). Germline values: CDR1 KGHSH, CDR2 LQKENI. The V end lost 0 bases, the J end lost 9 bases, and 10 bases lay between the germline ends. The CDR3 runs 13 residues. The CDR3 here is CASSPPSRDTQYF. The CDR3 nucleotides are TGTGCCAGCTCACCACCTTCTAGGGACACGCAGTATTTT.

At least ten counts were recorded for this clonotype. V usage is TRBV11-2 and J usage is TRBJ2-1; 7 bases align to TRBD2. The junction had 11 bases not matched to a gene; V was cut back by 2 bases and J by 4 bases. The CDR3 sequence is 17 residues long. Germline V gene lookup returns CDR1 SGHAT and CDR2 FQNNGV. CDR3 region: CASSLRAGSGEYNEQFF. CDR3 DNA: TGTGCCAGCAGCTTAAGGGCCGGCAGCGGGGAGTACAATGAGCAGTTCTTC.

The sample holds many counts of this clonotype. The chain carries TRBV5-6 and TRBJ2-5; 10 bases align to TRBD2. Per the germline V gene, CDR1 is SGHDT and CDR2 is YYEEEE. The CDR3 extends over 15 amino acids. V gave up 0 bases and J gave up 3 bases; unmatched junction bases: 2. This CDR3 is CASSLDSGGKETQYF. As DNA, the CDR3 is TGTGCCAGCAGCTTGGATAGCGGGGGGAAAGAGACCCAGTACTTC.

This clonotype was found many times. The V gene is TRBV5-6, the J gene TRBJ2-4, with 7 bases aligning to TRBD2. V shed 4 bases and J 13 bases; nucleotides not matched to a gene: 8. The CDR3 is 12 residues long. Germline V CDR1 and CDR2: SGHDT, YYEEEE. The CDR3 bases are TGTGCCAGCAGCCGCCGGGAGGCGGCGCAGTACTTC. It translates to CASSRREAAQYF. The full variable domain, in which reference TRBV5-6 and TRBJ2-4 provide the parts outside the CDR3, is DAGVTQSPTHLIKTRGQQVTLRCSPKSGHDTVSWYQQALGQGPQFIFQYYEEEERQRGNFPDRFSGHQFPNYSSELNVNALLLGDSALYLCASSRREAAQYFGAGTRLSVL.

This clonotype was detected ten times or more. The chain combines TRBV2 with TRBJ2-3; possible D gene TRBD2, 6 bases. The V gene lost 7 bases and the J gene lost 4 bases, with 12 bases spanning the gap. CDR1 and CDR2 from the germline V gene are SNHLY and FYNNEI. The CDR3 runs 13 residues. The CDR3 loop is CASNGGLADTQYF. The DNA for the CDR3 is TGTGCCAGCAACGGGGGACTGGCAGATACGCAGTATTTT.

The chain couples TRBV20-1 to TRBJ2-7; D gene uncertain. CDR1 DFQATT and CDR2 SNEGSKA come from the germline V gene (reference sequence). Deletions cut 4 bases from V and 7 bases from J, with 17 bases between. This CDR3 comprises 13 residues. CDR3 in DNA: TGCAGTGCTAAAAAGTCCCCTCCCGAGGAGCAGTACTTC. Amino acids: CSAKKSPPEEQYF.

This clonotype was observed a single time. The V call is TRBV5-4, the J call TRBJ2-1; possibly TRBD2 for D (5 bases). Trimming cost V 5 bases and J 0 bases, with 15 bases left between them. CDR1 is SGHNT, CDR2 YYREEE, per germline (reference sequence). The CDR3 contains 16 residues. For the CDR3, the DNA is TGTGCCAGCAGTTCCCCCCAGCGGCCCTCCTACAATGAGCAGTTCTTC. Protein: CASSSPQRPSYNEQFF.

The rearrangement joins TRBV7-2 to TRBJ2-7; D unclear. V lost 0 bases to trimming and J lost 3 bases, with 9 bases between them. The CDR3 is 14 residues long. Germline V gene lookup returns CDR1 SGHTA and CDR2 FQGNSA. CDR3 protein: CASSLANGDYEQYF. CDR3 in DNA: TGTGCCAGCAGCTTAGCCAACGGAGACTACGAGCAGTACTTC.

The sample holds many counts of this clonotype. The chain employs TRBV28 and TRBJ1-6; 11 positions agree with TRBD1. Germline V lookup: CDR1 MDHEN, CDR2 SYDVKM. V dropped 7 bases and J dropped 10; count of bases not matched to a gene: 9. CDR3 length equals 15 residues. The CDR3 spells CASTRGGQGVSPLHF. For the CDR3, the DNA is TGTGCCAGCACCCGAGGGGGACAGGGGGTCTCACCCCTCCACTTT. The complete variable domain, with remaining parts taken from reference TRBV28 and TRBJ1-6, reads DVKVTQSSRYLVKRTGEKVFLECVQDMDHENMFWYRQDPGLGLRLIYFSYDVKMKEKGDIPEGYSVSREKKERFSLILESASTNQTSMYLCASTRGGQGVSPLHFGNGTRLTVT.

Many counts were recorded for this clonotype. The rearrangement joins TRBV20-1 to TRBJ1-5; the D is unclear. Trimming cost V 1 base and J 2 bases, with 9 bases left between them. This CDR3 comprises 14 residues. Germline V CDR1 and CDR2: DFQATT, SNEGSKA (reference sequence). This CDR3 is CSARAPGGNQPQHF. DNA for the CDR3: TGCAGTGCTAGAGCGCCGGGTGGCAATCAGCCCCAGCATTTT.

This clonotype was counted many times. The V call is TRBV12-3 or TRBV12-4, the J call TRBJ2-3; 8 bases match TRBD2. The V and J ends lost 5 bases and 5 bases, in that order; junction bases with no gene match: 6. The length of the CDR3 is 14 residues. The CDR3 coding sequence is TGTGCCAGCAGTAGCCCCAGCGGGGGAGATACGCAGTATTTT. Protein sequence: CASSSPSGGDTQYF.

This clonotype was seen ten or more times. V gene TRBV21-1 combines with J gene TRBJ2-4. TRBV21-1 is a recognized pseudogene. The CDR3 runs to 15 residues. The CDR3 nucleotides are TGTGCCATCCTGGGTTCTTGGGTGACCAAAAACATTCAGTACTTC. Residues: CAILGSWVTKNIQYF.

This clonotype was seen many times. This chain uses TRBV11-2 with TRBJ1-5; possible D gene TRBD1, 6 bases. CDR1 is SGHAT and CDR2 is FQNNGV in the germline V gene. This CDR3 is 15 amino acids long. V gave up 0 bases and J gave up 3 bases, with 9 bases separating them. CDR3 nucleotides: TGTGCCAGCAGCTTAGACCGGGACAACAATCAGCCCCAGCATTTT. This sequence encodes CASSLDRDNNQPQHF.

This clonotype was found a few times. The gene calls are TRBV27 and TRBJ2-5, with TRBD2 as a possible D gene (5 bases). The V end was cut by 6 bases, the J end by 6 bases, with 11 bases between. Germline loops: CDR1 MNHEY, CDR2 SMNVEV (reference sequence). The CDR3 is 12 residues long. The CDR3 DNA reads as TGTGCCAGCAGCGGGGAGTCGAAGACCCAGTACTTC. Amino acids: CASSGESKTQYF.

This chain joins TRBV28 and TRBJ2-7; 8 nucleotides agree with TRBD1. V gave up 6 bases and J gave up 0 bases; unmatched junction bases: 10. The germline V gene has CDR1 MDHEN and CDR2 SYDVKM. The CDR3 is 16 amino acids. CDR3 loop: CASRVTGQVNSYEQYF. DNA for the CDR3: TGTGCCAGCAGAGTTACGGGACAGGTGAACTCCTACGAGCAGTACTTC.

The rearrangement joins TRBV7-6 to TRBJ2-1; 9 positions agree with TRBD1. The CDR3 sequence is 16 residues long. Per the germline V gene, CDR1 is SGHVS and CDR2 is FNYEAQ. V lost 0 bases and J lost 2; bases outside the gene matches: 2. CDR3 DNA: TGTGCCAGCAGCTTAGCGGGGGACAGGGCCTACAATGAGCAGTTCTTC. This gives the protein CASSLAGDRAYNEQFF.